This TCR beta chain emerged from a study of cytomegalovirus exposure and HLA in healthy donors. The PCR was carried out with 60 Vbeta primers and 13 Jbeta primers. Assay: immunoSEQ multiplex PCR; the TCRdb copy retains only in-frame clones and omits some. The sample carries about 110,000 clones, 81% recorded once. Germline V gene lookup returns CDR1 ENHRY and CDR2 SYGVKD. Losses at the gene ends were 0 bases for V and 3 bases for J; bases not matched to a gene: 4. This CDR3 has 15 residues. The receptor's source is a woman aged 25-40 years in good health and CMV-seronegative. Sequenced: PBMCs. This chain links TRBV10-3 with TRBJ2-7, with TRBD2 identical over 8 bases. CDR3 in DNA: TGTGCCATCAGTGAGTCGACGAGCGGGGGCTACGAGCAGTACTTC. Its translation is CAISESTSGGYEQYF.